This TCR beta chain came from a study of T cell responses to AZD1222 COVID-19 vaccine. Overall study context: Doses given second, at about 4 or about 12 weeks, were pooled.

Germline V gene lookup returns CDR1 SGHVS and CDR2 FQNEAQ. Trimming pared 6 bases from V and 4 bases from J, leaving 12 bases between. The CDR3 is 14 amino acids. Generated by immunoSEQ multiplex PCR, the TCRdb table keeps only in-frame clones and is missing some. The sample has 95,000 or so clones, approximately 91% seen once. Sample: peripheral blood, taken on day 0 of AZD1222 vaccination. This rearrangement joins TRBV7-8 to TRBJ2-2; possibly TRBD1 for D (6 bases). The clonotype comes from an adult in good health. The chain's CDR3 is CASRSLGGTGELFF. CDR3 DNA: TGTGCCAGCAGATCGCTAGGGGGCACCGGGGAGCTGTTTTTT. Variable domain in full (rest from reference TRBV7-8 and TRBJ2-2): GAGVSQSPRYKVAKRGQDVALRCDPISGHVSLFWYQQALGQGPEFLTYFQNEAQLDKSGLPSDRFFAERPEGSVSTLKIQRTQQEDSAVYLCASRSLGGTGELFFGEGSRLTVL.